This T cell receptor beta chain came from a study of siplizumab effects on memory and regulatory T cells. Study-level findings and limits: Siplizumab significantly decreased alloreactive sequences from unstimulated CD4+ memory cells.

Per sample, 95,000 to 100,000 TCR templates underwent assay. The protocol was immunoSEQ multiplex PCR, while the TCRdb copy is restricted to in-frame clones and leaves out a portion. The sample carries 100,000 or so clones, around 90% recorded once. Germline CDR1 and CDR2: SEHNR and FQNEAQ (reference sequence). V lost 2 bases, J lost 6 bases, and 11 bases lay in between. The CDR3 loop spans 13 amino acids. Points on this clone: Its antigen is unidentified.

Sequencing was performed on non-Treg CD4+ T cells sorted from blood. This TCR derives from a human donor in good health. V gene TRBV7-9 combines with J gene TRBJ2-7; D is perhaps TRBD1 or TRBD2 (5 bases each). This chain's CDR3 is CASSLSGSGEQYF. The CDR3 bases are TGTGCCAGCAGCTTATCAGGGAGCGGCGAGCAGTACTTC.